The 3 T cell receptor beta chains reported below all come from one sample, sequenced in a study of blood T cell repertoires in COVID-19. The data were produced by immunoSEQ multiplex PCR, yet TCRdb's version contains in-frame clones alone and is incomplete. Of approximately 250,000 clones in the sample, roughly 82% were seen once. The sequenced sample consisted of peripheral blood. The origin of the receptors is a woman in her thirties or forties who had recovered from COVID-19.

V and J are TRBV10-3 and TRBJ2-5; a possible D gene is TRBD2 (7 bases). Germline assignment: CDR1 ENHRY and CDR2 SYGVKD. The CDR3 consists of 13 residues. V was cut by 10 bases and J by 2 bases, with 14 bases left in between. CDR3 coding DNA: TGTGCCACCGCGGGGGCCGTTCAAGAGACCCAGTACTTC. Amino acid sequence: CATAGAVQETQYF.

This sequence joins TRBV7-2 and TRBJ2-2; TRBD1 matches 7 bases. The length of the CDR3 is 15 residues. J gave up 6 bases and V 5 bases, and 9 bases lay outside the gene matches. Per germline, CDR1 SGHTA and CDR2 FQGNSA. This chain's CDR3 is CASSRNTGESGELFF. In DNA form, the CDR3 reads TGTGCCAGCAGCCGTAACACAGGGGAATCCGGGGAGCTGTTTTTT.

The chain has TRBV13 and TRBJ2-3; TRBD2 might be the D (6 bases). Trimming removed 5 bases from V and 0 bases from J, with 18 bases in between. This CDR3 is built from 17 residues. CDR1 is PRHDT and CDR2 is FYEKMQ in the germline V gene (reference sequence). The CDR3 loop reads CASSLSGWASSTDTQYF. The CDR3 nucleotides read TGTGCCAGCAGCCTTAGCGGTTGGGCCTCTAGCACAGATACGCAGTATTTT.